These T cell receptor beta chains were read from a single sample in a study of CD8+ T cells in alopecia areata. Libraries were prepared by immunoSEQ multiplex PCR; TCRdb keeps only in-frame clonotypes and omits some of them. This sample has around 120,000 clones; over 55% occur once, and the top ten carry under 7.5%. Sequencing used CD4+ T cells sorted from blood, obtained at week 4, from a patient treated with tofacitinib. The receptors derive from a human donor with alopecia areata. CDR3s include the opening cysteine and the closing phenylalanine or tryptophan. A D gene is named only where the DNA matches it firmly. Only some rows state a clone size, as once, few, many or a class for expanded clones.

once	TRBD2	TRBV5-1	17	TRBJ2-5	TGCGCCAGCAGCTTGGCCAGCGCTAGCGGACCCCCAGGGCCCCAGTACTTC	CASSLASASGPPGPQYF
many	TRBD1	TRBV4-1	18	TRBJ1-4	TGCGCCAGCAGCCAAGTTAGTGACAGGGACACAACTAATGAAAAACTGTTTTTT	CASSQVSDRDTTNEKLFF
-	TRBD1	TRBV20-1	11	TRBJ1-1	TGCAGTGCCACGGACAGGACAGAAGCTTTCTTT	CSATDRTEAFF
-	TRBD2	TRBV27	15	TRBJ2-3	TGTGCCAGCAGTGCTTCCGGGGGGGCCCCAGATACGCAGTATTTT	CASSASGGAPDTQYF
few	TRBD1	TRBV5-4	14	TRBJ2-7	TGTGCCAGCAGACTAGGACAGGGTGGAAGCGAGCAGTACTTC	CASRLGQGGSEQYF
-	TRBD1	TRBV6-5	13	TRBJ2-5	TGTCTGTCCGGGACAGGGGGCGGAGAGACCCAGTACTTC	CLSGTGGGETQYF
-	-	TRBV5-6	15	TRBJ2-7	TGTGCCAGCAGCTTTAGGGGAACCACCTCCTACGAGCAGTACTTC	CASSFRGTTSYEQYF
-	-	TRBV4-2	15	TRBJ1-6	TGTGCCAGCAGCCACGGGACGGAGTATAATTCACCCCTCCACTTT	CASSHGTEYNSPLHF
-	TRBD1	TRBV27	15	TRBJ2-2	TGTGCCAGCACCAGGACAGGGGGCTACACCGGGGAGCTGTTTTTT	CASTRTGGYTGELFF
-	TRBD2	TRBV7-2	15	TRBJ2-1	TGTGCCAGCAGCTTATCAATCAGGGAGGGGCATGAGCAGTTCTTC	CASSLSIREGHEQFF
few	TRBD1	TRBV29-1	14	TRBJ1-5	TGCAGCGTGGGGGACAGATATAGCAATCAGCCCCAGCATTTT	CSVGDRYSNQPQHF
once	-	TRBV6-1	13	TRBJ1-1	TGTGCCAGCAGTGAAGCGGGACGTAAGAAAGCTTTCTTT	CASSEAGRKKAFF
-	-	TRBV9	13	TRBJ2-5	TGTGCCAGCAGCCCCCTCCAGGGGACGACCCAGTACTTC	CASSPLQGTTQYF
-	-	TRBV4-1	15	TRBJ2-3	TGCGCCAGCAGCCAAGTTTTCAGAGTCACAGATACGCAGTATTTT	CASSQVFRVTDTQYF
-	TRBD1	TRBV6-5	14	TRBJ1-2	TGTGCCAGCAGTTACGACAGGGGGTTCTATGGCTACACCTTC	CASSYDRGFYGYTF
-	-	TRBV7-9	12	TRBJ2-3	TGTGCCAGCAGCCCCTACACAGATACGCAGTATTTT	CASSPYTDTQYF
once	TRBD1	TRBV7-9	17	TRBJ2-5	TGTGCCAGCAGCCTGGGACAGGGGGCGCCTCCGAAGGAGACCCAGTACTTC	CASSLGQGAPPKETQYF
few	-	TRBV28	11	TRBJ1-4	TGTGCCAGCAATGAAAGGGAAAAACTGTTTTTT	CASNEREKLFF
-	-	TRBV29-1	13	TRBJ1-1	TGCAGCGTTGAACCCGCGGGCGCGACTGAAGCTTTCTTT	CSVEPAGATEAFF
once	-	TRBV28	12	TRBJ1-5	TGTGCCAGCAGTACGCTAAATCAGCCCCAGCATTTT	CASSTLNQPQHF
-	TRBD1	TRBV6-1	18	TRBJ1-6	TGTGCCACCAATGAAAGCCCCCACCGGGACAGGGGCCGATCACCCCTCCACTTT	CATNESPHRDRGRSPLHF
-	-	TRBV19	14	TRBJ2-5	TGTGCCAGTAGTCCGCCGGGTAGCCGAGAGACCCAGTACTTC	CASSPPGSRETQYF
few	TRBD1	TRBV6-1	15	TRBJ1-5	TGTGCCAGCAGTGAAATAGGGACAGGAATTCAGCCCCAGCATTTT	CASSEIGTGIQPQHF
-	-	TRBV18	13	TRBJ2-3	TGTGCCAGCTCACCTCCTATGGCAGATACGCAGTATTTT	CASSPPMADTQYF
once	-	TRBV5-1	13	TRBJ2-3	TGCGCCAGCAGCTTGGCCTCCGCAGATACGCAGTATTTT	CASSLASADTQYF
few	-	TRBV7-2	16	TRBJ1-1	TGTGCCAGCAGCTTGGTCTCGGGGGCAGGGAGGACTGAAGCTTTCTTT	CASSLVSGAGRTEAFF
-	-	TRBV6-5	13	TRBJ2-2	TGTGCCAGCAGTTACGACGACACCGGGGAGCTGTTTTTT	CASSYDDTGELFF
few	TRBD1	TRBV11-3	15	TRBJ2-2	TGTGCCAGCAGCTCTACAGGGGGCCGGGGCGGGGAGCTGTTTTTT	CASSSTGGRGGELFF
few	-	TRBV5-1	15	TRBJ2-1	TGCGCCAGCAGCTCGGGGGGACAGAAGTACAATGAGCAGTTCTTC	CASSSGGQKYNEQFF
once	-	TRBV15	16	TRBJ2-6	TGTGCCACCAGCAGAAGATCAGCTTCTGGGGCCAACGTCCTGACTTTC	CATSRRSASGANVLTF
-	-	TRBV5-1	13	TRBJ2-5	TGCGCCAGCAGCTTGATGACCGTACAGACCCAGTACTTC	CASSLMTVQTQYF
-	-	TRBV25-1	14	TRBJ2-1	TGTGCCAGCAGTGAACCTGGACATAAGAATGAGCAGTTCTTC	CASSEPGHKNEQFF
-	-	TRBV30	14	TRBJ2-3	TGTGCCTGGAGTCCAGTAGCGGTTGGAGATACGCAGTATTTT	CAWSPVAVGDTQYF
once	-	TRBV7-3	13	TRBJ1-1	TGTGCCAGCAGCCTCGTTGGGGCCACTGAAGCTTTCTTT	CASSLVGATEAFF
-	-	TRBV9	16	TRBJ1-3	TGTGCCAGCAGCGTAGATCCGAGCCGAATAGGGAACACCATATATTTT	CASSVDPSRIGNTIYF
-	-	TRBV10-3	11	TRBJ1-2	TGTGCCATCAGTTCTACTTATGGCTACACCTTC	CAISSTYGYTF
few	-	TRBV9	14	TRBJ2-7	TGTGCCAGCAGCGTGGCCCTCTCAGGCTACGAGCAGTACTTC	CASSVALSGYEQYF
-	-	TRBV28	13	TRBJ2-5	TGTGCCAGCAGTATCGGGGGACCGGAGACCCAGTACTTC	CASSIGGPETQYF
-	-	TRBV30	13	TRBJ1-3	TGTGCCTGGATTATTTCGGGGGGAAACACCATATATTTT	CAWIISGGNTIYF
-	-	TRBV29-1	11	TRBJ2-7	TGCAGCGTTGGAACAGACTACGAGCAGTACTTC	CSVGTDYEQYF
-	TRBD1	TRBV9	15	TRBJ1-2	TGTGCCAGCAGCGCTGGACAGGGTGCTCCCTATGGCTACACCTTC	CASSAGQGAPYGYTF
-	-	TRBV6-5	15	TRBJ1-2	TGTGCCAGCAGTCTTACACAGACTCGCAATTATGGCTACACCTTC	CASSLTQTRNYGYTF
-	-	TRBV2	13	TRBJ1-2	TGTGCCAGCAGTGAAGCGAGGGGGGGAGGCTACACCTTC	CASSEARGGGYTF
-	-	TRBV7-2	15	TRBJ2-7	TGTGCCAGCAGCCCGGACAGCTCCTACTCCTACGAGCAGTACTTC	CASSPDSSYSYEQYF
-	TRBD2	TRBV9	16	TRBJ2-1	TGTGCCAGCAGTGCTGGGACTAGCGGGATCCCCGGAAGGCAGTTCTTC	CASSAGTSGIPGRQFF
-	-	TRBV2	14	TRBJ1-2	TGTGCCAGCAGTGAAGCGACGGTGCAAGGGGGCTACACCTTC	CASSEATVQGGYTF
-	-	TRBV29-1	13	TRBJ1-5	TGCAGCGTTGAAATCTCGGGGAATCAGCCCCAGCATTTT	CSVEISGNQPQHF
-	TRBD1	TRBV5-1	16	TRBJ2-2	TGCGCCAGCAGCCCGGCTTGGACAGGGAACACCGGGGAGCTGTTTTTT	CASSPAWTGNTGELFF
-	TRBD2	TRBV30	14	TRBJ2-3	TGTGCCTGGAGTGTAGGGACTACCACAGATACGCAGTATTTT	CAWSVGTTTDTQYF
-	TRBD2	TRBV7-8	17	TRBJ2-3	TGTGCCAGCAGCCCATGGACTAGCGGGGTGGGGTCAGATACGCAGTATTTT	CASSPWTSGVGSDTQYF
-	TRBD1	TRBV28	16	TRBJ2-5	TGTGCCAGCAGTCTCGCCGGACAGGGGGACGAAGAGACCCAGTACTTC	CASSLAGQGDEETQYF
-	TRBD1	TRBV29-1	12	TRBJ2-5	TGCAGCGGTCGGACAGGGGGTGAGACCCAGTACTTC	CSGRTGGETQYF
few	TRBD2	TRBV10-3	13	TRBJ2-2	TGTGCCGCGGGATGGGAGGGCACCGGGGAGCTGTTTTTT	CAAGWEGTGELFF
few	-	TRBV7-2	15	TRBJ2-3	TGTGCCAGCAGTGCCCACACGATCGGCACAGATACGCAGTATTTT	CASSAHTIGTDTQYF
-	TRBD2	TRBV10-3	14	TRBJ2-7	TGTGCCACCTCAATGACTAGCGGGGACTACGAGCAGTACTTC	CATSMTSGDYEQYF
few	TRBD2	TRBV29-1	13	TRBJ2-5	TGCAGCGTTGTACCTAGCGGCGGAGAGACCCAGTACTTC	CSVVPSGGETQYF
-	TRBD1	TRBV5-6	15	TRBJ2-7	TGTGCCAGCAGCCCGCGTTTTAGGGACAGGGTGGAGCAGTACTTC	CASSPRFRDRVEQYF
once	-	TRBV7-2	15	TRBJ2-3	TGTGCCAGCAGCCAACGGACTACATATACAGATACGCAGTATTTT	CASSQRTTYTDTQYF